This TCR beta chain stems from a study of blood T cell repertoires in COVID-19. Sequencing used immunoSEQ multiplex PCR; TCRdb keeps in-frame clones, though not all of them. Of around 300,000 clones in the sample, around 87% were seen once. Enrollment of patients from Seattle took place during active infection, with longitudinal follow-up. The germline V gene has CDR1 DFQATT and CDR2 SNEGSKA (reference sequence). The CDR3 extends over 11 amino acids. Trimming removed 5 bases from V and 11 bases from J, with 15 bases in between. The chain recombines TRBV20-1 with TRBJ1-1, with unresolved D. The TCR comes from a woman in her thirties or forties with COVID-19, enrolled during active disease. Sample: peripheral blood. The DNA of the CDR3 is TGCAGTGCTCGTTCGGACTTCGGGGCTTTCTTT. Amino acids: CSARSDFGAFF.